These 2 T cell receptor beta chains were all obtained from the same sample, sequenced in a study of cytomegalovirus exposure and HLA in healthy donors. The PCR employed 60 Vbeta primers together with 13 Jbeta primers. The data were produced by immunoSEQ multiplex PCR, yet TCRdb's version contains in-frame clones alone and is incomplete. The sample yields around 65,000 clones, more than 75% seen once. What was sequenced was PBMCs. Every receptor here comes from a girl aged 10-17 years in good health and CMV-seropositive.

About this clone itself: The germline gene is not matched at one end of the junction; a read error may be the cause. The chain links TRBV30 to TRBJ1-2; TRBD1 agrees at 7 bases. The CDR3 covers 12 residues. Germline V gene lookup returns CDR1 GTSNPN and CDR2 SVGIG (reference sequence). CDR3 residues: CAWSAALGGPGF. As DNA, the CDR3 is TGTGCCTGGAGTGCCGCATTAGGGGGCCCGGGGTTC.

This clone has just a few counts. This chain connects TRBV7-2 to TRBJ1-2; no reliable D call. CDR1 is SGHTA and CDR2 is FQGNSA in the germline V gene. V shed 1 base and J shed 4 bases, with 13 bases lying between them. The CDR3 runs to 15 residues. The CDR3 nucleotides are TGTGCCAGCAGCTTAGGTGGCAGCGAATCCTATGGCTACACCTTC. It specifies CASSLGGSESYGYTF. The whole variable domain, filled in from reference TRBV7-2 and TRBJ1-2, reads GAGVSQSPSNKVTEKGKDVELRCDPISGHTALYWYRQSLGQGLEFLIYFQGNSAPDKSGLPSDRFSAERTGGSVSTLTIQRTQQEDSAVYLCASSLGGSESYGYTFGSGTRLTVV.